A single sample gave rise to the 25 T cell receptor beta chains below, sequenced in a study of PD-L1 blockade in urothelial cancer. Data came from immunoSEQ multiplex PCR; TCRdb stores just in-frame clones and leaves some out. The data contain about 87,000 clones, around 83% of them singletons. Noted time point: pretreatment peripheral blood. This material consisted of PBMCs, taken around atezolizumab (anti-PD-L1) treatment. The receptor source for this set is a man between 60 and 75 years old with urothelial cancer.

The CDR3 here is CASRLRVNTGELFF. CDR3 nucleotide sequence: TGTGCCAGCAGGCTCAGGGTTAACACCGGGGAGCTGTTTTTT. V and J are TRBV6-4 and TRBJ2-2, with TRBD1 as a possible D gene (5 bases). V lost 6 bases, J lost 2 bases, and 10 bases lay in between. The CDR3 runs to 14 residues. Germline V gene sequence: CDR1 MRHNA, CDR2 SNTAGT.

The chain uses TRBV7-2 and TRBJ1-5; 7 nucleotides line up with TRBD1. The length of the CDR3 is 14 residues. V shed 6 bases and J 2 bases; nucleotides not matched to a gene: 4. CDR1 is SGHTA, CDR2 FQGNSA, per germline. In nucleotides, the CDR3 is TGTGCCAGCAGTCGACAGGGAGGCAATCAGCCCCAGCATTTT. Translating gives CASSRQGGNQPQHF. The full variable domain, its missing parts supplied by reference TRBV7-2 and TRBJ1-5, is GAGVSQSPSNKVTEKGKDVELRCDPISGHTALYWYRQSLGQGLEFLIYFQGNSAPDKSGLPSDRFSAERTGGSVSTLTIQRTQQEDSAVYLCASSRQGGNQPQHFGDGTRLSIL.

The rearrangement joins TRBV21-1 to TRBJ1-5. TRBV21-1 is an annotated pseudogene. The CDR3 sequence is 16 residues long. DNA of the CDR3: TGTGCCAGCAGCCTTCGAGCGGGGGAGTATAATCAGCCCCAGCATTTT. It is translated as CASSLRAGEYNQPQHF.

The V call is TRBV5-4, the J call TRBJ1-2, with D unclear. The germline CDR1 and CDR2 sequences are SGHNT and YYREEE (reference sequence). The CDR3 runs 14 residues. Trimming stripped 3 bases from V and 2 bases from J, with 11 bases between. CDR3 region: CASSSGPSNYGYTF. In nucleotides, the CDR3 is TGTGCCAGCAGCTCGGGTCCCTCGAACTATGGCTACACCTTC.

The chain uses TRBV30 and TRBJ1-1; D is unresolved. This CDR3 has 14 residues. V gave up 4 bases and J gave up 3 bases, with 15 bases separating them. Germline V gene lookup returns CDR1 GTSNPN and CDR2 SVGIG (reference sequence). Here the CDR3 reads CAWTYTERDTEAFF. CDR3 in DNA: TGTGCCTGGACCTACACGGAGAGAGACACTGAAGCTTTCTTT.

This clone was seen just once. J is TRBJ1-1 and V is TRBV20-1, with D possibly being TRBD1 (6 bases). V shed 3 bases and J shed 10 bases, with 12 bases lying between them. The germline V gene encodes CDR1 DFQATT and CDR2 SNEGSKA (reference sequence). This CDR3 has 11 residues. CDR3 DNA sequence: TGCAGTGCTAGTGAGGGGGTGCGAGCTTTCTTT. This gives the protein CSASEGVRAFF.

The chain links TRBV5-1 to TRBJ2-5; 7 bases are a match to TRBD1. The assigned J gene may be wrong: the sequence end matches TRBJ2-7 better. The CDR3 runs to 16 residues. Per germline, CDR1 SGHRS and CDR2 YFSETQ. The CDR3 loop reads CASSGISGTVSYEQYF. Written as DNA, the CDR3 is TGCGCCAGCAGCGGGATTTCCGGGACAGTCTCCTACGAGCAGTACTTC.

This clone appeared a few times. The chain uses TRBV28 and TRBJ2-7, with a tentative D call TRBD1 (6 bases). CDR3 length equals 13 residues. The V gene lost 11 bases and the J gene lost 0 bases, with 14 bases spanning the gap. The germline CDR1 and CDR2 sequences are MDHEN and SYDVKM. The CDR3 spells CAYGGRRSYEQYF. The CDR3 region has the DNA TGTGCCTATGGGGGCAGGCGCTCCTACGAGCAGTACTTC.

CDR3 residues: CASSPPGTSGSTDTQYF. For the CDR3, the DNA is TGTGCCAGCTCACCACCCGGGACTAGCGGGAGCACAGATACGCAGTATTTT. This chain connects TRBV18 to TRBJ2-3, with 12 bases identical to TRBD2. The junction had 1 base not matched to a gene; V was cut back by 0 bases and J by 0 bases. Germline loops: CDR1 KGHSH, CDR2 LQKENI. The CDR3 is made up of 17 amino acids.

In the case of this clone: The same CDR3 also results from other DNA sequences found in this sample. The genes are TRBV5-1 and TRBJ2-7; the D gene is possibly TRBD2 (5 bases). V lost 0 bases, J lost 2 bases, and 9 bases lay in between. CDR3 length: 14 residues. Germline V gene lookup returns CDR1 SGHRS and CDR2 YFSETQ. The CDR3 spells CASSLGGSAYEQYF. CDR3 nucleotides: TGCGCCAGCAGCTTGGGTGGTAGCGCCTACGAGCAGTACTTC.

The CDR3 DNA is TGTGCCATCAGTGATATAGCGGGGGCAGATACGCAGTATTTT. This translates into CAISDIAGADTQYF. The rearrangement uses TRBV10-3 and TRBJ2-3; 9 nucleotides line up with TRBD2. CDR3 length: 14 amino acids. V shed 3 bases, J shed 4 bases, and the junction held 2 bases outside the gene matches. CDR1 is ENHRY, CDR2 SYGVKD, per germline.

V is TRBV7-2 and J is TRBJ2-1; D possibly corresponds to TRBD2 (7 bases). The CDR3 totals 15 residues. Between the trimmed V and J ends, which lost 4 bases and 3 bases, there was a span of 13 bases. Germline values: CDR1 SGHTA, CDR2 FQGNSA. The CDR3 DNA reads TGTGCCAGCAGCTCTAGGGGGGGGAGCTACAATGAGCAGTTCTTC. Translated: CASSSRGGSYNEQFF.

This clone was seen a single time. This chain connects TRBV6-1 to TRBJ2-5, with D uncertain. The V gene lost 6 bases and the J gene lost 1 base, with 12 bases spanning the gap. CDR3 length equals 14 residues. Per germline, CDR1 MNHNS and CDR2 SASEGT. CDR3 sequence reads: CASSAQSPQETQYF. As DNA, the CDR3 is TGTGCCAGCAGCGCACAGTCCCCCCAAGAGACCCAGTACTTC.

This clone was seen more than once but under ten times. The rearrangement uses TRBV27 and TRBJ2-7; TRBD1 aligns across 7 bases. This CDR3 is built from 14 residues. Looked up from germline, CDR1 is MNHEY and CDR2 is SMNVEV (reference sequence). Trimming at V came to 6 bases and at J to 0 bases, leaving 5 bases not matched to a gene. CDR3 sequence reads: CASRWDSSSYEQYF. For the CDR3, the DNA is TGTGCCAGCAGATGGGACAGTAGCTCCTACGAGCAGTACTTC.

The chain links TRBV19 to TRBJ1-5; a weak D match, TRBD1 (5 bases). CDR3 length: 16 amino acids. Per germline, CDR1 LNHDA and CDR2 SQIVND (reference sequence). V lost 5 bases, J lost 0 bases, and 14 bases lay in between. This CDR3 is CASSSSGGISNQPQHF. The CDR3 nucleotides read TGTGCCAGTAGTTCATCGGGGGGGATTAGCAATCAGCCCCAGCATTTT.

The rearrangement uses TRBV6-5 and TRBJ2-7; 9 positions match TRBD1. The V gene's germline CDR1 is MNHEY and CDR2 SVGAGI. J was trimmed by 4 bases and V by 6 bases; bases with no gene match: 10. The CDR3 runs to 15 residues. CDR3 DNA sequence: TGTGCCAGCAGCCGCCATGGACAGGGGCTATACGAGCAGTACTTC. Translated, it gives CASSRHGQGLYEQYF.

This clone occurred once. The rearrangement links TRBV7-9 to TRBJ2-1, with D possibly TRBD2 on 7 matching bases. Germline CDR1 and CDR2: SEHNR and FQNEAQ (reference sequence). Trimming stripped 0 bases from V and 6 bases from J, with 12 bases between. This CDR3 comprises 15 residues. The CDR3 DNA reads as TGTGCCAGCAGCTTAGCGGGGGGGCCTGGCAATGAGCAGTTCTTC. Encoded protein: CASSLAGGPGNEQFF.

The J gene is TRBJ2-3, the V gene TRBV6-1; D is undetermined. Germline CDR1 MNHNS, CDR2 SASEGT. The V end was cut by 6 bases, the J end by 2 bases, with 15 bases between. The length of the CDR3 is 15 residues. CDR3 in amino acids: CASSFIEYNTDTQYF. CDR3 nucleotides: TGTGCCAGCAGCTTTATAGAATATAACACAGATACGCAGTATTTT.

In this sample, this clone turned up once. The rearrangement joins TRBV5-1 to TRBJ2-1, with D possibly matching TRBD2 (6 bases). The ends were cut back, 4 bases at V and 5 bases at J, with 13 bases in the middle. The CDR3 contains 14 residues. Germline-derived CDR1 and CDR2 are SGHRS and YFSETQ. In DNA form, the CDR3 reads TGCGCCAGCAGCGGCGGGGAGCCGAACAATGAGCAGTTCTTC. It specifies CASSGGEPNNEQFF.

As DNA, the CDR3 is TGTGCCAGCAGGGGGTCGACAGGGGAAAGGTCACCCCTCCACTTT. It codes for CASRGSTGERSPLHF. The chain joins TRBV6-5 to TRBJ1-6; 8 nucleotides align to TRBD1. The CDR3 length is 15 residues. The germline V gene encodes CDR1 MNHEY and CDR2 SVGAGI. V lost 6 bases and J lost 10; bases outside the gene matches: 11.

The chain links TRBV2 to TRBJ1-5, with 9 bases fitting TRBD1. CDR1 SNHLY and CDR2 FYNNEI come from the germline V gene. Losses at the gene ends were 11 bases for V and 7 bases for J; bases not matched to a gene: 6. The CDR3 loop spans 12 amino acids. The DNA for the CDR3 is TGTGCCGGCACAGGGGGCGACCAGCCCCAGCATTTT. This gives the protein CAGTGGDQPQHF.

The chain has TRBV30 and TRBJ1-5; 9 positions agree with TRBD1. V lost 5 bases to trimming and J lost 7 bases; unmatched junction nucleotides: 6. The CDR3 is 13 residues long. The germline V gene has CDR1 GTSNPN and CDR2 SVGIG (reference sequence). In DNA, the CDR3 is TGTGCCTGGGAACAGGGGGCTGGCCAGCCCCAGCATTTT. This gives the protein CAWEQGAGQPQHF.

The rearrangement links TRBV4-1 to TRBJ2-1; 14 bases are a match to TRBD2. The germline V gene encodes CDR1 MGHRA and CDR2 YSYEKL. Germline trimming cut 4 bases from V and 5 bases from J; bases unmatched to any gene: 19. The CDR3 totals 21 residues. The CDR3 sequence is CASSLFPAGTSGSRVDNEQFF. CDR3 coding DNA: TGCGCCAGCAGCCTATTTCCCGCGGGGACTAGCGGGAGTAGAGTAGACAATGAGCAGTTCTTC.

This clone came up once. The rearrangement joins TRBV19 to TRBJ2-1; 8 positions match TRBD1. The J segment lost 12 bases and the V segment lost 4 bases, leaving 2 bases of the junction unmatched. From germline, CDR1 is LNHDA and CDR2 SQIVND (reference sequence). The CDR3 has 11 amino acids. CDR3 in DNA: TGTGCCAGTAGTACAGGACAGGGGCAGTTCTTC. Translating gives CASSTGQGQFF.

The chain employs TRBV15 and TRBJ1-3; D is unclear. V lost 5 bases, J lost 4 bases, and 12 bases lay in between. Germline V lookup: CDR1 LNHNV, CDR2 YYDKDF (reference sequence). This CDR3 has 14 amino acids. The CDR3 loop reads CATSLGPRGNTIYF. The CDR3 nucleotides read TGTGCCACCAGCCTCGGTCCGAGGGGAAACACCATATATTTT. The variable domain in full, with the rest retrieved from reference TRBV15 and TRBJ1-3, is DAMVIQNPRYQVTQFGKPVTLSCSQTLNHNVMYWYQQKSSQAPKLLFHYYDKDFNNEADTPDNFQSRRPNTSFCFLDIRSPGLGDTAMYLCATSLGPRGNTIYFGEGSWLTVV.